This TCR beta chain derives from a study of blood T cell repertoires in COVID-19. Sequenced by immunoSEQ multiplex PCR; TCRdb stores in-frame clones only, minus some. The repertoire holds some 180,000 clones, with 80% as singletons. Source material: peripheral blood. This clonotype was sampled from a man aged 55 to 70 with acute or convalescent COVID-19.

CDR3 sequence: CASIRGQGDTGELFF. CDR3 sequence (DNA): TGTGCCAGTATTAGAGGACAGGGGGACACCGGGGAGCTGTTTTTT. V is TRBV19 and J is TRBJ2-2; 10 bases are shared with TRBD1. With V trimmed by 7 bases and J by 3 bases, 5 bases remained unmatched. The CDR3 extends over 15 amino acids. Germline lookup yields CDR1 LNHDA and CDR2 SQIVND (reference sequence).